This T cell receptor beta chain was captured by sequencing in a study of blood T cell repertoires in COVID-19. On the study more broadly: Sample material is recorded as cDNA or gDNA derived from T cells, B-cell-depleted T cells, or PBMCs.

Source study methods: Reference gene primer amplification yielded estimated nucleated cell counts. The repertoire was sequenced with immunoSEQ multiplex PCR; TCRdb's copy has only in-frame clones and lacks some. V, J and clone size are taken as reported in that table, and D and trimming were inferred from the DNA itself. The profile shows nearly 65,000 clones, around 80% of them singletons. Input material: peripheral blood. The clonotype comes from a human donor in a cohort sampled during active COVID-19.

This CDR3 is CASSATSGVSGEQFF. DNA of the CDR3: TGTGCCAGCAGCGCTACTAGCGGGGTATCAGGTGAGCAGTTCTTC. V and J are TRBV9 and TRBJ2-1; 10 bases match TRBD2. Germline values: CDR1 SGDLS, CDR2 YYNGEE. J was trimmed by 9 bases and V by 3 bases; bases with no gene match: 9. CDR3 size: 15 residues.